This passage covers 13 T cell receptor beta chains from one sample sequenced in a study of read filtering for tumor transcriptome and immune sequencing. From around 440 ng of RNA, a library with molecular barcoded alpha/delta and beta/gamma adaptors was made. TCRdb called the reads again in MiXCR, with one record for every CDR3 protein. Of 30,000 to 40,000 distinct CDR3 sequences listed, about an eighth were seen once; the top ten hold about 35%. Specimen: a population of CD138-negative cells sorted from bone marrow. The receptors here all came from a donor aged 40 or older with multiple myeloma.

This clonotype was observed many times. The J gene is TRBJ1-4, the V gene TRBV11-2; D is unresolved. The V end was cut by 3 bases, the J end by 8 bases, with 10 bases between. CDR3 length: 13 residues. CDR1 is SGHAT and CDR2 is FQNNGV in the germline V gene. This chain's CDR3 is CASSFGEAEKLFF. Written as DNA, the CDR3 is TGTGCCAGCAGCTTCGGGGAAGCCGAAAAACTGTTTTTT.

This clonotype was seen ten or more times. V is TRBV20-1 and J is TRBJ1-4; D call uncertain. Trimming shortened V by 2 bases and J by 2 bases, and 6 bases separated the two germline ends. The CDR3 covers 13 residues. The germline V gene encodes CDR1 DFQATT and CDR2 SNEGSKA (reference sequence). The DNA of the CDR3 is TGCAGTGCTAGAAGTGTTACTAATGAAAAACTGTTTTTT. Its protein is CSARSVTNEKLFF.

In this sample, this clonotype turned up many times. The V call is TRBV3-1, the J call TRBJ2-7; perhaps TRBD1 as D (5 bases). V was clipped by 2 bases and J by 11 bases, with 16 bases between them. This CDR3 comprises 13 residues. CDR1 LGHDT and CDR2 YNNKEL come from the germline V gene (reference sequence). This CDR3 reads CASSQSTSGMEYF. DNA of the CDR3: TGTGCCAGCAGCCAATCGACGTCAGGGATGGAGTACTTC.

The table lists this clonotype with many counts. The J gene is TRBJ1-1, the V gene TRBV11-3, with D possibly TRBD1 on 5 matching bases. CDR1 and CDR2 (germline): SGHNT, YENEEA. V shed 5 bases and J shed 9 bases, with 10 bases lying between them. The CDR3 loop spans 11 amino acids. This chain's CDR3 is CASSADSQAFF. The CDR3 region has the DNA TGTGCCAGCAGCGCTGACAGTCAAGCTTTCTTT.

This clonotype was counted ten times or more. The chain is built from TRBV20-1 and TRBJ2-5; TRBD2 aligns across 9 bases. V lost 0 bases to trimming and J lost 1 base; unmatched junction nucleotides: 6. The CDR3 loop spans 16 amino acids. Germline V gene lookup returns CDR1 DFQATT and CDR2 SNEGSKA (reference sequence). CDR3 loop: CSAREGSGGVQETQYF. CDR3 nucleotide sequence: TGCAGTGCTAGAGAGGGTAGCGGGGGAGTCCAAGAGACCCAGTACTTC.

This clonotype was seen repeatedly, ten times or more. This rearrangement joins TRBV5-6 to TRBJ1-1; D gene uncertain. V gave up 8 bases and J gave up 1 base, with 12 bases separating them. Per the germline V gene, CDR1 is SGHDT and CDR2 is YYEEEE. This CDR3 spans 13 amino acids. The chain's CDR3 is CASTDTPNTEAFF. The CDR3 DNA reads as TGTGCCAGTACTGACACCCCGAACACTGAAGCTTTCTTT.

A remark on this clonotype: This CDR3 is missing its conserved last phenylalanine or tryptophan, likely due to a read error. The rearrangement links TRBV3-1 to TRBJ2-1, with 7 bases matching TRBD2. The CDR3 runs to 12 residues. Germline CDR1 and CDR2: LGHDT and YNNKEL (reference sequence). Trimming took 4 bases from V and 10 from J; bases not matched to a gene: 4. The CDR3 nucleotides read TGTGCCAGCAGCCGAGAGCGGGAAGAGCAGTTCCTC. It yields the protein CASSREREEQFL.

This clonotype came up many times. The rearrangement uses TRBV29-1 and TRBJ1-1; D not certain. Germline V lookup: CDR1 SQVTM, CDR2 ANQGSEA. There are 14 residues in the CDR3. The V end lost 1 base, the J end lost 2 bases, and 11 bases lay between the germline ends. CDR3 region: CSVEGQSVNTEAFF. The CDR3 DNA reads as TGCAGCGTTGAAGGTCAGTCGGTCAACACTGAAGCTTTCTTT.

Many counts were recorded for this clonotype. V usage is TRBV28 and J usage is TRBJ2-7, with D perhaps TRBD1 (6 bases). CDR1 is MDHEN, CDR2 SYDVKM, per germline. Trimming left V 6 bases short and J 3 bases short, with 12 bases between. CDR3 size: 13 residues. CDR3 in DNA: TGTGCCAGCAGATCAGGGGTGGGCTACGAGCAGTACTTC. Translated: CASRSGVGYEQYF.

This clonotype was counted a few times. A clone one base away is much larger, so this may be a read error. The chain carries TRBV2 and TRBJ2-1; possibly TRBD2 for D (6 bases). From germline, CDR1 is SNHLY and CDR2 FYNNEI. The V gene lost 6 bases and the J gene lost 3 bases, with 15 bases spanning the gap. The CDR3 loop spans 15 amino acids. In DNA, the CDR3 is TGTGCCAGCAGGCAGGGCGGGGCGGGCTACAATGAGCAGTTCTTC. It specifies CASRQGGAGYNEQFF.

This clonotype has at least ten counts. The rearrangement joins TRBV7-6 to TRBJ2-2; D gene uncertain. The length of the CDR3 is 14 residues. Germline CDR1 SGHVS, CDR2 FNYEAQ. V was pared by 5 bases and J by 7 bases, with 14 bases between. The CDR3 coding sequence is TGTGCCAGCAGCCCCTTACCTCAGGTCGGGGAGCTGTTTTTT. Its protein is CASSPLPQVGELFF.

This clonotype was seen at least ten times. The rearrangement links TRBV5-6 to TRBJ2-5; 9 bases are shared with TRBD1. Germline values: CDR1 SGHDT, CDR2 YYEEEE. The CDR3 totals 16 residues. Trimming cost V 3 bases and J 5 bases; bases outside gene matches: 11. CDR3 DNA: TGTGCCAGCAGCTCCTTACAGGGGGCTGGTTGGGAGACCCAGTACTTC. Its protein product is CASSSLQGAGWETQYF.

This clonotype was seen ten or more times. This chain joins TRBV20-1 and TRBJ2-3; 8 bases fit TRBD1. The germline CDR1 and CDR2 sequences are DFQATT and SNEGSKA (reference sequence). V was clipped by 3 bases and J by 4 bases; unmatched bases: 3. The CDR3 has 13 amino acids. The CDR3 nucleotides are TGCAGTGCTAGGGCAGGGGGCGCAGATACGCAGTATTTT. This encodes CSARAGGADTQYF.